This T cell receptor beta chain was recorded in a study of blood T cells in healthy people across ages (dated by TCRdb to 2015 to 2017). Broadly, across the study: In model experiments, template switching captured about one uniquely barcoded TCR beta cDNA molecule for every two T cells. To avoid experimental bias, donors of different ages were spread randomly across the sequencing lanes. To track age-related changes in TCR beta repertoire diversity, the study relied on deep sequencing normalized with unique cDNA molecular identifiers. Four age groups were formed from the donors: young (average 16 years), middle-aged (less than 40), aged (around 62) and long-lived (around 82). The study analyzed two additional independent replicas of 1 million unique cDNA reads from the same blood draw for two donors, one aged 18 to 29 and one aged 80 or older.

CDR3 length: 16 amino acids, cysteine to phenylalanine. Just CDR3 DNA is preserved here, 48 bases in frame from base 1. At the junction V is shortened by 2 bases and J by 7 bases; bases outside the gene matches: 13. The germline V gene (reference sequence) gives CDR1 as MNHEY and CDR2 as SMNVEV. Donors were roughly 40 systemically healthy Caucasian individuals from Russia aged about 6 to 100 years. Ten milliliters of peripheral blood were drawn from each donor into EDTA-treated Vacutainer tubes. Ficoll-Paque density-gradient centrifugation was used to isolate PBMCs, with at least 7 million per sample. Total RNA, at least 6 micrograms per sample, was extracted from PBMCs with Trizol reagent. For every donor, flow cytometry on a PBMC aliquot measured the percentage of naive CD45RAhigh/CD27high T cells. Paper-wide results and their limitations: As age increased, observed TCR beta diversity per million T cells dropped in a roughly linear way, and a significant reduction was already evident by age 40. Bulk unsorted PBMC profiling prevented conclusive comparison of naive and antigen-experienced compartments. Compared with the aged group, more naive CD4+ T cells, fewer expanded clones and increased TCR diversity were shown by the long-lived group, suggesting age selection. Because donor CMV infection status was unknown, age-related changes in expanded clonotypes were potentially confounded. Estimates of total diversity based on one million sequenced T cells were considered lower bounds and underestimates. Observed TCR beta diversity correlated strongly with the percentage of naive T cells measured by flow cytometry.

To prepare the library, 5' RACE was applied. Sequencer: Illumina HiSeq 2500. A second PCR of roughly 7 to 12 cycles was performed with a sample-barcoded 5' primer and a J-beta primer mix. A unique molecular identifier was introduced onto each TCR beta cDNA molecule by a template-switch 5' adaptor carrying 12 random nucleotides. Each sample yielded at least 3 million CDR3-containing paired-end reads. The Mint cDNA synthesis kit, primed by a TRBC-specific oligonucleotide, was used to synthesize first-strand cDNA from all RNA. After uracil-DNA glycosylase treatment, a first 18-cycle PCR used universal primers M1SS and BC2_uni_R on all cDNA. The paper's data handling went like this. Each sample was normalized by randomly selecting 1 million high-quality reads, each carrying a distinct molecular identifier. Reads sharing molecular identifiers were discarded rather than binned into consensus sequences. CDR3 identification, clonotype clustering and error correction used MiTCR with a Q25 quality threshold and the strictest error-elimination algorithm. A nonparametric unseen species model with Euler transformation was used to estimate lower-bound total TCR beta diversity. TCRdb redid the processing of the public reads, applying fastp at Q25 and MiXCR, and retained in-frame beta chains. Entries are consolidated by CDR3 protein sequence, retaining the most common genes and DNA. None of the V and J calls come from the authors' own analysis; TCRdb made them. Counted in this sample were hundreds of thousands of distinct CDR3 sequences; 62% of them appeared once. Of the sample, roughly a quarter is held by the ten largest clones.

In regard to this clonotype: This receptor's antigen is unknown. Nothing much larger sits one base from this clone, and base qualities are not available.

Sequenced sample: blood. This chain joins TRBV27 to TRBJ1-2, and 7 bases in between align with TRBD1. This TCR derives from a man aged 30 to 45 in good health. The bases are TGTGCCAGCAGTTTAAAGGGGACAGTCGGGAATCGTGGCTACACCTTC. Its protein product is CASSLKGTVGNRGYTF.